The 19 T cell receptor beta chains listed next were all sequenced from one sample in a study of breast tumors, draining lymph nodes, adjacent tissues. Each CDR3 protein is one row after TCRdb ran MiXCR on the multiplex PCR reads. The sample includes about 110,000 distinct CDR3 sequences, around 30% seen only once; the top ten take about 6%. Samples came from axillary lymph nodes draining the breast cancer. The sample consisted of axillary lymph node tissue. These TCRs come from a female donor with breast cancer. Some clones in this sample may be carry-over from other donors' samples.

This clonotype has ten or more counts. The CDR3 spells CASSQVEGGGGGYTF. The CDR3 DNA is TGCGCCAGCAGCCAAGTCGAGGGGGGCGGAGGCGGCTACACCTTC. This chain uses TRBV4-1 with TRBJ1-2; possibly TRBD1 for D (6 bases). This CDR3 region has 15 residues. The germline V gene encodes CDR1 MGHRA and CDR2 YSYEKL. V was shortened by 1 base and J by 8 bases, with 17 bases between the two germline ends.

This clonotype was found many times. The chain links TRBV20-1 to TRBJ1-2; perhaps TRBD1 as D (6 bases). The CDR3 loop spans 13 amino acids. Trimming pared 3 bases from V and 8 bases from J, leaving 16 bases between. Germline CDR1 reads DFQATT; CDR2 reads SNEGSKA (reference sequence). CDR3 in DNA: TGCAGTGCTAGGGGGAACAGGGTAGGAGGCTACACCTTC. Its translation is CSARGNRVGGYTF.

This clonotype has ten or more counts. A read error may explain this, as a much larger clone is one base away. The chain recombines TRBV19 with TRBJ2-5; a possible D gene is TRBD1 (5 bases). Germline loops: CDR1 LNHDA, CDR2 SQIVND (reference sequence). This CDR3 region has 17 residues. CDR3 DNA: TGTGCCAGTAGTCCCACCGAGTTTGTGCAGGGTCGAGAGACCCAGTCCTTC. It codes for CASSPTEFVQGRETQSF.

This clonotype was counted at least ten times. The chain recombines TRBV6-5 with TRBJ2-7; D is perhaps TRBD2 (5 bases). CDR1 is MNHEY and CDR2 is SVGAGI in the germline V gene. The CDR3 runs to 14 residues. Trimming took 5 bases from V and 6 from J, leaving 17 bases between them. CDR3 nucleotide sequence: TGTGCCAGCAGTCACGGGCCGGCAGGAGGCGAGCAGTACTTC. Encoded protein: CASSHGPAGGEQYF.

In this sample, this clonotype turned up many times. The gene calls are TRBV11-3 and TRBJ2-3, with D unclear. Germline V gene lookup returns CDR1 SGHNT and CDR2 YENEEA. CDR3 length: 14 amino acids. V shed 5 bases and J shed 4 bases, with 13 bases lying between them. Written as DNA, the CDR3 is TGTGCCAGCAGCATTAAGAGTGGGGCAGATACGCAGTATTTT. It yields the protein CASSIKSGADTQYF.

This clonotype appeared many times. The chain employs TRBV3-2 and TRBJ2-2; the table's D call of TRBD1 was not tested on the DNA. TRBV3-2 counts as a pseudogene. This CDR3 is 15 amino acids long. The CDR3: CASIRDRGITGELFF. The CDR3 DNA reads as TGTGCCAGCATCCGGGACAGGGGGATCACCGGGGAGCTGTTTTTT.

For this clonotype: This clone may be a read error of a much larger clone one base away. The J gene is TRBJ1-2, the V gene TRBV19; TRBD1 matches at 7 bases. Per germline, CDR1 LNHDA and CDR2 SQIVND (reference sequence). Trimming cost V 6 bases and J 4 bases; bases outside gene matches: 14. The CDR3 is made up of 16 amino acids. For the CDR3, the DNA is TGTGCCAGTAGCGATACCGGGACAGTCTTTTCCTATGGCTACACCTTC. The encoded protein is CASSDTGTVFSYGYTF. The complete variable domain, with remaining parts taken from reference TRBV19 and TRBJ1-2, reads DGGITQSPKYLFRKEGQNVTLSCEQNLNHDAMYWYRQDPGQGLRLIYYSQIVNDFQKGDIAEGYSVSREKKESFPLTVTSAQKNPTAFYLCASSDTGTVFSYGYTFGSGTRLTVV.

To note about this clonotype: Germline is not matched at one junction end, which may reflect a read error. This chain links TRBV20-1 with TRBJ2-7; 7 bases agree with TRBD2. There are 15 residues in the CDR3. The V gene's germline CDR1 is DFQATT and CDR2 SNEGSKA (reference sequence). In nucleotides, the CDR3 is TGCAGTACTAGAGATGGAACTAGCGCGACCTACGAGCAGTACTTC. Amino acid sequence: CSTRDGTSATYEQYF.

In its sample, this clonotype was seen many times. The CDR3 region has the DNA TGTGCCATCAGTGTTGGAAGTTCGGATACGCAGTATTTT. Residues: CAISVGSSDTQYF. This chain uses TRBV10-3 with TRBJ2-3, with unresolved D. Trimming stripped 4 bases from V and 6 bases from J, with 11 bases between. Germline lookup yields CDR1 ENHRY and CDR2 SYGVKD. The CDR3 totals 13 residues.

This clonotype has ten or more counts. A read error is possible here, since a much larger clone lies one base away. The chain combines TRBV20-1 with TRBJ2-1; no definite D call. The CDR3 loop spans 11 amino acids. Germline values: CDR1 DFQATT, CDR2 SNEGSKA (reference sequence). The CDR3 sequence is CSAHGYNEQSF. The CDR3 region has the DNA TGCAGTGCTCATGGATACAATGAGCAGTCCTTC.

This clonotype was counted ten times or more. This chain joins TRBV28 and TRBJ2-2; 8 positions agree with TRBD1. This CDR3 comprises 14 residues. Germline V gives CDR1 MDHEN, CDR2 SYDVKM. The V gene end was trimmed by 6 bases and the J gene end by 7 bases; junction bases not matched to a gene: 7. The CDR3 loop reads CASRPAGGIGELFF. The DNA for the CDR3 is TGTGCCAGCAGGCCGGCAGGGGGCATCGGGGAGCTGTTTTTT. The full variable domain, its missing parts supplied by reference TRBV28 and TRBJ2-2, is DVKVTQSSRYLVKRTGEKVFLECVQDMDHENMFWYRQDPGLGLRLIYFSYDVKMKEKGDIPEGYSVSREKKERFSLILESASTNQTSMYLCASRPAGGIGELFFGEGSRLTVL.

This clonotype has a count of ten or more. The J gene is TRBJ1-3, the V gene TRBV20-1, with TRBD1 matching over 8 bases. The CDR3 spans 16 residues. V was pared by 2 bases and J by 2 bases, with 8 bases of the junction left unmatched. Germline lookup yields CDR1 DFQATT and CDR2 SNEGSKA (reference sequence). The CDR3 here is CSARNPQGGTGNTIYF. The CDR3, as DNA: TGCAGTGCTAGAAATCCACAGGGGGGAACTGGAAACACCATATATTTT.

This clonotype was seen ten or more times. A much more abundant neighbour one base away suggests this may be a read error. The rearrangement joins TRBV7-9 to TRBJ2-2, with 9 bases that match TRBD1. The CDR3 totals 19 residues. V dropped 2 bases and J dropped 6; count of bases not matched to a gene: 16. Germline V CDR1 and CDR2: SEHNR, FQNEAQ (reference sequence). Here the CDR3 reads CASSLSLAHGTGKPGELFF. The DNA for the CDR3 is TGTGCCAGCAGCTTATCCCTTGCCCACGGGACAGGGAAGCCCGGGGAGCTGTTTTTT.

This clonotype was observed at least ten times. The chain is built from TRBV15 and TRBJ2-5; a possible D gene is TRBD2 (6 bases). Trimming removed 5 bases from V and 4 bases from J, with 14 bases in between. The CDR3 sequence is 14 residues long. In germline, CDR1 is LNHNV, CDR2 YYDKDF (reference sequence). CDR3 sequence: CATSLGGVGETQYF. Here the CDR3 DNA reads TGTGCCACCAGCCTTGGAGGGGTAGGAGAGACCCAGTACTTC.

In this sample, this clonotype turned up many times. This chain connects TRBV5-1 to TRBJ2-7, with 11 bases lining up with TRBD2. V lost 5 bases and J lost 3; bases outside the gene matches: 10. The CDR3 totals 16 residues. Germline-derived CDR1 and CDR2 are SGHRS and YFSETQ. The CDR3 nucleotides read TGCGCCAGCAGTGCTGGACTAGCGGGCACTATCTACGAGCAGTACTTC. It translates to CASSAGLAGTIYEQYF. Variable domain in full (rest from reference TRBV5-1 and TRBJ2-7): KAGVTQTPRYLIKTRGQQVTLSCSPISGHRSVSWYQQTPGQGLQFLFEYFSETQRNKGNFPGRFSGRQFSNSRSEMNVSTLELGDSALYLCASSAGLAGTIYEQYFGPGTRLTVT.

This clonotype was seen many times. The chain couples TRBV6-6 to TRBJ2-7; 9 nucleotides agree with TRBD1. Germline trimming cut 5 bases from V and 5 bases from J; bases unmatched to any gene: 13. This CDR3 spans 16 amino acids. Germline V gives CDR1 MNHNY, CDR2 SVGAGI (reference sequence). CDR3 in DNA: TGTGCCAGCAGTCACGGGGCGGGACAGGGAGGTCACGAGCAGTACTTC. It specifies CASSHGAGQGGHEQYF.

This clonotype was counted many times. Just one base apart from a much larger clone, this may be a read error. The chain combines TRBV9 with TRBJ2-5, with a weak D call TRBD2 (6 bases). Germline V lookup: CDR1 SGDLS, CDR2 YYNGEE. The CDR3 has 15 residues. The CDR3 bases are TGTGCCAGCAGCGTTTTAGGAAGCGGGCAAGAGACCCCGTACTTC. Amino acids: CASSVLGSGQETPYF.

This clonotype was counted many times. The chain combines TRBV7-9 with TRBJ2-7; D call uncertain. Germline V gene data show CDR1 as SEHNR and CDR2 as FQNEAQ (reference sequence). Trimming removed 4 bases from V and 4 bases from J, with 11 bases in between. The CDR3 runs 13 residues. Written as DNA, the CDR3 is TGTGCCAGCAGCTCAGGACCCTTTTACGAGCAGTACTTC. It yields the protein CASSSGPFYEQYF.

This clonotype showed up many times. CDR3 residues: CASSQEGRSSYEQYF. The DNA for the CDR3 is TGTGCCAGCAGCCAAGAGGGCCGATCCTCCTACGAGCAGTACTTC. The chain combines TRBV3-1 with TRBJ2-7; D is undetermined. Germline CDR1 LGHDT, CDR2 YNNKEL (reference sequence). This CDR3 region has 15 residues. Trimming removed 0 bases from V and 0 bases from J, with 9 bases in between.